Listed below are T cell receptor beta chains from one sample, sequenced in a study of persistence of HIV-infected CD4 T cells. Their antigens remain unidentified. Only in-frame clones appear in the TCRdb table, and some are missing; sequencing was by immunoSEQ multiplex PCR. Altogether around 47,000 clones are present, 90% to 95% being singletons, with the ten largest covering about 1.7%. The sample in question was CD4+ T cells sorted from PBMCs after roughly 18-hour stimulation, obtained from a patient who received antiretroviral therapy. These receptors all stem from an adult man with HIV who was CMV-seropositive. CDR3s include the opening cysteine and the closing phenylalanine or tryptophan. The order of the fields is V gene, J gene, CDR3 protein.

>TRBV30|TRBJ1-3
CAWSADWTSTGNTIYF
>TRBV9|TRBJ2-5
CASSARQGGTQYF
>TRBV27|TRBJ1-2
CASSLSRGGTNYGYTF
>TRBV6-5|TRBJ2-7
CASSPALGPYEQYF
>TRBV10-3|TRBJ2-1
CASSGPGVGEQFF
>TRBV28|TRBJ1-6
CASRPGQGDSPLHF
>TRBV6-5|TRBJ2-3
CASSYRVLTDTQYF
>TRBV5-6|TRBJ1-3
CASSLSAGSGNTIYF
>TRBV5-1|TRBJ2-3
CASSLGGPGTDTQYF
>TRBV28|TRBJ1-4
CATIGQGDEKLFF
>TRBV25-1|TRBJ2-7
CASGNGGNYEQYF
>TRBV5-4|TRBJ2-2
CASSLGAGELFF
>TRBV7-2|TRBJ1-2
CASSLAPYDRDNGYTF
>TRBV25-1|TRBJ2-3
CASSEGGTDTQYF
>TRBV14|TRBJ1-6
CASSQERGSPLHF
>TRBV6-1|TRBJ2-1
CASSEVSPYNEQFF
>TRBV6-6|TRBJ1-2
CASSPRNREAYGYTF
>TRBV9|TRBJ2-7
CASSEGLSYEQYF
>TRBV25-1|TRBJ2-7
CASRKTGGKYEQYF
>TRBV4-1|TRBJ2-3
CASSPDRGPTDTQYF
>TRBV6-6|TRBJ1-2
CASILDLPGNYGYTF
>TRBV28|TRBJ2-2
CAISGQLLGAGELFF
>TRBV7-3|TRBJ2-3
CASRPSGGALADTQYF
>TRBV28|TRBJ1-3
CASSSTPYVGDTIYF
>TRBV3-1/TRBV3-2|TRBJ1-6
CASSQGQDNSPLHF
>TRBV5-1|TRBJ1-5
CASSRDSNQPQHF
>TRBV28|TRBJ2-7
CASQIPQGSYEQYF
>TRBV6-5|TRBJ2-7
CASSYSGTYSYEQYF
>TRBV6-1|TRBJ2-2
CASSERPGPTGELFF
>TRBV6-6|TRBJ1-4
CASSYPGLEKLFF
>TRBV19|TRBJ2-7
CASSTGLVGNEQYF
>TRBV6-4|TRBJ1-1
CASRPQGWGTEAFF
>TRBV4-2|TRBJ2-2
CASSRGGTGELFF
>TRBV15|TRBJ2-1
CATSSRQGARNEQFF
>TRBV5-1|TRBJ2-4
CASSFRTGLAKNIQYF
>TRBV10-2|TRBJ1-5
CASSESSLNQPQHF
>TRBV29-1|TRBJ2-3
CSVVPGLAGIDTQYF
>TRBV2|TRBJ1-2
CASSEGTAYGYTF
>TRBV28|TRBJ1-5
CASSLLSLTGNQPQHF
>TRBV3-1/TRBV3-2|TRBJ2-7
CASSQASGRSYEQYF
>TRBV5-4|TRBJ1-5
CASSREGGNQPQHF
>TRBV2|TRBJ1-2
CASSQRQNYGYTF
>TRBV21-1|TRBJ1-5
CASSKASGLDRDNQPQHF
>TRBV18|TRBJ2-1
CASSPPIPGQLNEQFF
>TRBV12-5|TRBJ2-7
CASGLGLTLQRGEQYF
>TRBV29-1|TRBJ1-4
CSVEGKGEKLFF
>TRBV11-1|TRBJ2-7
CASSLVLFVEQYF
>TRBV19|TRBJ2-1
CASSKTSGGQLYNEQFF
>TRBV5-5|TRBJ1-5
CASSFRDRDQPQHF
>TRBV7-8|TRBJ2-5
CASSLQETQYF
>TRBV6-6|TRBJ1-5
CASTVGSNQPQHF
>TRBV19|TRBJ2-3
CASSPSTSGGARDTQYF
>TRBV10-3|TRBJ2-3
CAISGGTDTQYF
>TRBV19|TRBJ1-4
CASSGRYLRAATREKLFF
>TRBV30|TRBJ2-7
CAWSVNFQNSYEQYF
>TRBV28|TRBJ1-2
CASSFETGLYGYTF
>TRBV20-1|TRBJ2-7
CSASPRGYEQYF
>TRBV2|TRBJ2-2
CASRGGGQGSGELFF